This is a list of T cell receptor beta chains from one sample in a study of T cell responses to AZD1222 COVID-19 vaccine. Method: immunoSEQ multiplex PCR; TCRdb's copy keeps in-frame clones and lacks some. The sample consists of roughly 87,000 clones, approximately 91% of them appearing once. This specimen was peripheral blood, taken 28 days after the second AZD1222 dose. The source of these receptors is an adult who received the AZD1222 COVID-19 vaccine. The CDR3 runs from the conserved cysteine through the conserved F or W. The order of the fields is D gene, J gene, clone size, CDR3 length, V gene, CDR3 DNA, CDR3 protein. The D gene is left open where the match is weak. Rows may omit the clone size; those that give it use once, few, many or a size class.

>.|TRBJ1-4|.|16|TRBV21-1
TGTGCCAGCAGCAAAGACCCCCCCAGGCCTAATGAAAAACTGTTTTTT
CASSKDPPRPNEKLFF
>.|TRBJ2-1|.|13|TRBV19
TGTGCCAGTAGCCGGACCGATTACAATGAGCAGTTCTTC
CASSRTDYNEQFF
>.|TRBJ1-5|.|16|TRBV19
TGTGCCAGTACCCCTCCGGGCTCAAATGGGAATCAGCCCCAGCATTTT
CASTPPGSNGNQPQHF
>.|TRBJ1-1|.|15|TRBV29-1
TGCAGCGTTGCGTCCAATTCCCACATGAACACTGAAGCTTTCTTT
CSVASNSHMNTEAFF
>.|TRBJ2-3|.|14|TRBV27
TGTGCCAGCAGTAGTCAATTAGCCCCAGATACGCAGTATTTT
CASSSQLAPDTQYF
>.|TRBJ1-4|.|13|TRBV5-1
TGCGCCAGCAGCTTGGGGAAGGCTGAAAAACTGTTTTTT
CASSLGKAEKLFF
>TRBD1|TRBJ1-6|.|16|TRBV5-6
TGTGCCAGCAGCTTGGTAACCGGGACAGGCGATCCACCCCTCCACTTT
CASSLVTGTGDPPLHF
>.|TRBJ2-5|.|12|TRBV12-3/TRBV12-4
TGTGCCAGCAGGCAATCGGAGGAGACCCAGTACTTC
CASRQSEETQYF
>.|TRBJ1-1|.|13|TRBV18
TGTGCCAGCTCACCCAACACCAACACTGAAGCTTTCTTT
CASSPNTNTEAFF
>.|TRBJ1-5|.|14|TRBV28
TGTGCCAGCAGTTTACAGGGGCCTCGGCAGCCCCAGCATTTT
CASSLQGPRQPQHF
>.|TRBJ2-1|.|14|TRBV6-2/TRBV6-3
TGTGCCAGCAGTTTTGGGGAGTCCTACAATGAGCAGTTCTTC
CASSFGESYNEQFF
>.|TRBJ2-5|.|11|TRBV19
TGTGCCAGTATGGAAGGAGAGACCCAGTACTTC
CASMEGETQYF
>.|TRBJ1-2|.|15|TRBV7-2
TGTGCCAGCAGCTCGCCTATCTCAAGTAACTATGGCTACACCTTC
CASSSPISSNYGYTF
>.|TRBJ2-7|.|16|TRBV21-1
TGTGCCAGCACCTCACCACCCACTAGCGGGAGTGGGGAGCAGTACTTC
CASTSPPTSGSGEQYF
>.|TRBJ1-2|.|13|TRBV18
TGTGCCAGCTCACCAGGACTGTCGTATGGCTACACCTTC
CASSPGLSYGYTF
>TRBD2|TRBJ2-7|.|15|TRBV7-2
TGTGCCAGCAGCTTATCTGGCGGGAGGGCCTTAGAGCAGTACTTC
CASSLSGGRALEQYF
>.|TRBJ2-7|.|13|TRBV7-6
TGTGCCAGCAGCGCGTCCAGGGGATACGAGCAGTACTTC
CASSASRGYEQYF
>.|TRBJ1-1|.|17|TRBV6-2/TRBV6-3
TGTGCCAGCAGTTACTCGTGGGTTCGGATGAGGGACACTGAAGCTTTCTTT
CASSYSWVRMRDTEAFF
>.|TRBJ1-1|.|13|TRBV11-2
TGTGCCAGCAGCTACGACGGACCGCGTCATGCTTTCTTT
CASSYDGPRHAFF
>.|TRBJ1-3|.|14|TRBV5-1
TGCGCCAGCAGCACAGGGTCCTCTGGAAACACCATATATTTT
CASSTGSSGNTIYF
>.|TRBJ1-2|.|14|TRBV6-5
TGTGCCAGCAGTTACGGCCGGGAGCGAGGTGGCTACACCTTC
CASSYGRERGGYTF
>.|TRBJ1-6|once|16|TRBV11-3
TGTGCCAGCAGCCCAAACGGACGGACATCTAATTCACCCCTCCACTTT
CASSPNGRTSNSPLHF
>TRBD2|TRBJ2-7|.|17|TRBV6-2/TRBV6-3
TGTGCCAGCAGTTACGTCGGGGAGTGGACTAGGGCCTACGAGCAGTACTTC
CASSYVGEWTRAYEQYF
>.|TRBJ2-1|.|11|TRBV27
TGTGCCAGCAGTCCCAACAATGAGCAGTTCTTC
CASSPNNEQFF
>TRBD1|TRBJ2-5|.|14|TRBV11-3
TGTGCCAGCAGCTTGGGACAGGCCCAGGAGACCCAGTACTTC
CASSLGQAQETQYF
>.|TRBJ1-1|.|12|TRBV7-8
TGTGCCAGCAGCTTACGTTCGACTGAAGCTTTCTTT
CASSLRSTEAFF
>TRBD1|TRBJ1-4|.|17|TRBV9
TGTGCCAGCAGCGTAGGGGTGACAGGGGGCTCCCGGGAAAAACTGTTTTTT
CASSVGVTGGSREKLFF
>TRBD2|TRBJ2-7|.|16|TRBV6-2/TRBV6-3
TGTGCCAGCAGTAGTAGTAGCGGGATGTATTTCTACGAGCAGTACTTC
CASSSSSGMYFYEQYF
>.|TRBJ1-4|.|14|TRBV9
TGTGCCAGCAGCGACGGCGACTCCTCGGAAAAACTGTTTTTT
CASSDGDSSEKLFF
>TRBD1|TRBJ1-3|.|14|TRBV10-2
TGCGCCAGCGGGGACAGGCAGAATGGAAACACCATATATTTT
CASGDRQNGNTIYF
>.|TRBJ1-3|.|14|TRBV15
TGTGCCACCAGCACGGGCGGCTCTGGAAACACCATATATTTT
CATSTGGSGNTIYF
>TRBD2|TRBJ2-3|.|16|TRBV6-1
TGTGCCAGCAGTGAAGTGGCTAGCGGAAACACAGATACGCAGTATTTT
CASSEVASGNTDTQYF
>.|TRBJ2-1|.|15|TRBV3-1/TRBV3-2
TGTGCCAGCAGCCAGCCCGAGGGCAGCCTTAATGAGCAGTTCTTC
CASSQPEGSLNEQFF
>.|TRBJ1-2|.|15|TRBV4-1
TGCGCCAGCAGCCAAGGAAGGGGGGTGAACTATGGCTACACCTTC
CASSQGRGVNYGYTF
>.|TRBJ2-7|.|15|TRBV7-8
TGTGCCAGCAGCCCGAAGGCCGGAGACTCCTACGAGCAGTACTTC
CASSPKAGDSYEQYF
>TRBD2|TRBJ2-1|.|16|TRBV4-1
TGCGCCAGCAGCCCCACGGTGGGACTAGCGGGAGGGGAGCAGTTCTTC
CASSPTVGLAGGEQFF
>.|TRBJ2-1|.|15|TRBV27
TGTGCCAGCAGTTCCCACAGTGGGGGATGGGGTGAGCAGTTCTTC
CASSSHSGGWGEQFF
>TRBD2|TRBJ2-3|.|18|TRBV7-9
TGTGCCAGCAGCTTCTCCCCTCGGGGACTAGCCGAGACAGATACGCAGTATTTT
CASSFSPRGLAETDTQYF
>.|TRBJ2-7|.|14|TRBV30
TGTGCCTGGAGTTCGGATGGGAGATCCTACGAGCAGTACTTC
CAWSSDGRSYEQYF
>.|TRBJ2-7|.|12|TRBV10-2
TGCGCCAGCAGTCGATCGGCTGACGAGCAGTACTTC
CASSRSADEQYF
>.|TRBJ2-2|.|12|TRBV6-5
TGTGCCAGCAGCTCCATGACCGGGGAGCTGTTTTTT
CASSSMTGELFF
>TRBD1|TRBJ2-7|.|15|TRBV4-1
TGCGCCAGCAGCCAAGAGGACAGGGCGGGGTACGAGCAGTACTTC
CASSQEDRAGYEQYF
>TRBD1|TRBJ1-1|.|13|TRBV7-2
TGTGCCAGCGGGACAGGGCTGAACACTGAAGCTTTCTTT
CASGTGLNTEAFF
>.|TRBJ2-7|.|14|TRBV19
TGTGCCAGTAGTATGGAGCGACTAGTTGCCGAGCAGTACTTC
CASSMERLVAEQYF
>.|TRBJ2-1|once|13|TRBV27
TGTGCCAGCAGTGGTGGCTCCTACAATGAGCAGTTCTTC
CASSGGSYNEQFF
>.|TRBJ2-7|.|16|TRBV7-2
TGTGCCAGCAGCCCCTGGCGGGAGACAGGGGCCTACGAGCAGTACTTC
CASSPWRETGAYEQYF
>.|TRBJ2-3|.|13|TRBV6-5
TGTGCCAGCAGCGCGTCAGGGACAGATACGCAGTATTTT
CASSASGTDTQYF
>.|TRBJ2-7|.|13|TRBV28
TGTGCCAGCAGTTTAGGAGCGGTCTACGAGCAGTACTTC
CASSLGAVYEQYF
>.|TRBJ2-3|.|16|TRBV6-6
TGTGCCAGCAGTCCTCCGTCGGGGTTTAGCACAGATACGCAGTATTTT
CASSPPSGFSTDTQYF
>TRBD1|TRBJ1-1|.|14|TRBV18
TGTGCCAGCTCACGGGACAGGTTGAACACTGAAGCTTTCTTT
CASSRDRLNTEAFF
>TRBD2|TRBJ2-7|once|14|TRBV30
TGTGCCTGGAACCCCCCTAGCGGGACCTACGAGCAGTACTTC
CAWNPPSGTYEQYF
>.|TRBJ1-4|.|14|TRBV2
TGTGCCAGCAGTGGACGGTCAACTAATGAAAAACTGTTTTTT
CASSGRSTNEKLFF
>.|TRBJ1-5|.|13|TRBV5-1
TGCGCCAGCAGCTACGATAGCAATCAGCCCCAGCATTTT
CASSYDSNQPQHF
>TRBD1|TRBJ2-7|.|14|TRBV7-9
TGTGCCAGCAGCTCGAGACAGGGGACCTACGAGCAGTACTTC
CASSSRQGTYEQYF
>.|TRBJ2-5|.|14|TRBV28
TGTGCCAGCTGTGGGACTGGGGTGGGGGAGACCCAGTACTTC
CASCGTGVGETQYF
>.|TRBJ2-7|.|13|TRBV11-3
TGTGCCAGCAGCTTAGGGGACTCCTACGAGCAGTACTTC
CASSLGDSYEQYF
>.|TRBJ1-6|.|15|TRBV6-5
TGTGCCAGCAGTTACGAGGCGGCCCATAATTCACCCCTCCACTTT
CASSYEAAHNSPLHF